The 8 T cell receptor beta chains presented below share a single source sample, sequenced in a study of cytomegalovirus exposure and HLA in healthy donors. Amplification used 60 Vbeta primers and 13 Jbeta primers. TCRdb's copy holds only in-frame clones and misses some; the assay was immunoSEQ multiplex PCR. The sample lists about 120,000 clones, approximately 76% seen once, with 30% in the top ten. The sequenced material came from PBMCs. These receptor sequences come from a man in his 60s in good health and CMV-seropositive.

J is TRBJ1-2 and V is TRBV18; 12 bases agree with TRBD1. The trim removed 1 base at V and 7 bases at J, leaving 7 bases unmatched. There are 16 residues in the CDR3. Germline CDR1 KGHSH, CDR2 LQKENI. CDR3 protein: CASSPLGQGASGGYTF. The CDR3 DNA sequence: TGTGCCAGCTCACCACTGGGACAGGGGGCTAGCGGTGGCTACACCTTC.

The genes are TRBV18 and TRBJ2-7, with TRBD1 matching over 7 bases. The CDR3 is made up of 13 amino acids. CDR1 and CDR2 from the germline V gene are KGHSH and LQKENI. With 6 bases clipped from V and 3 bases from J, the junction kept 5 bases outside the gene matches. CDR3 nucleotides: TGTGCCAGCTCTCCGGACAGGTTCTACGAGCAGTACTTC. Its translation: CASSPDRFYEQYF.

As DNA, the CDR3 is TGCGCCAGCAGCTTCCTAGCGGGGGGGCCGGAGACCCAGTACTTC. It is translated as CASSFLAGGPETQYF. The V and J genes are TRBV5-1 and TRBJ2-5, with TRBD2 matching 12 bases. The ends lost 2 bases at V and 5 bases at J; junction bases unmatched: 4. The CDR3 loop spans 15 amino acids. Germline V gives CDR1 SGHRS, CDR2 YFSETQ.

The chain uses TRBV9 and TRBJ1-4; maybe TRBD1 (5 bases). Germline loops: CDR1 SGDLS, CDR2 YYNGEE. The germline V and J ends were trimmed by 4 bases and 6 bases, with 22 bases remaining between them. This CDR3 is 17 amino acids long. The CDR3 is CASSINPGPGGDEKLFF. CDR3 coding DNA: TGTGCCAGCAGCATAAACCCGGGCCCGGGGGGGGATGAAAAACTGTTTTTT.

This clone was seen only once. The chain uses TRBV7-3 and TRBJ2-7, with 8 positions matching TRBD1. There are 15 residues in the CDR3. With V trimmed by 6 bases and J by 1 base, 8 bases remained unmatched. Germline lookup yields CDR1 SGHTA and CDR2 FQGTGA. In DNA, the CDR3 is TGTGCCAGCAGTCCCGGGACAGGTGGTTCCTACGAGCAGTACTTC. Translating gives CASSPGTGGSYEQYF.

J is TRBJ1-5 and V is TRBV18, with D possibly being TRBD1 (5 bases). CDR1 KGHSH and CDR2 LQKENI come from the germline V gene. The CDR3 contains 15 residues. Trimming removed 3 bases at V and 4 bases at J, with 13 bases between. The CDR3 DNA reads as TGTGCCAGCTCACCGCTGGGGCAGGGAAATCAGCCCCAGCATTTT. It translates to CASSPLGQGNQPQHF. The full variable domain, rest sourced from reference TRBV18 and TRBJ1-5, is NAGVMQNPRHLVRRRGQEARLRCSPMKGHSHVYWYRQLPEEGLKFMVYLQKENIIDESGMPKERFSAEFPKEGPSILRIQQVVRGDSAAYFCASSPLGQGNQPQHFGDGTRLSIL.

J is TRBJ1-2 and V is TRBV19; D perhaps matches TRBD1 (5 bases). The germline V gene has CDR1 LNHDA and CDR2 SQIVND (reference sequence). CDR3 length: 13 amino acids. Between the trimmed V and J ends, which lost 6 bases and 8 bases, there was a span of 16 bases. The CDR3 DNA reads TGTGCCAGTAGCACTACCGGGGGTGGAGGCTACACCTTC. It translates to CASSTTGGGGYTF.

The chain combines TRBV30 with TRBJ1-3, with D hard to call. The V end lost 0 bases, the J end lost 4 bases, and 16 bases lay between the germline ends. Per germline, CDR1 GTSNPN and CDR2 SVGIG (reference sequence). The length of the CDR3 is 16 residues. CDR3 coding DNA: TGTGCCTGGAGTGTAGGCGGACTGAATAAAGGAAACACCATATATTTT. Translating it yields CAWSVGGLNKGNTIYF.